This is a list of T cell receptor beta chains from one sample in a study of shared clonotypes between healthy human individuals. Generated by immunoSEQ multiplex PCR, the TCRdb table keeps only in-frame clones and is missing some. The sample includes approximately 1,500,000 clones, approximately 96% seen only once; the top ten take approximately 1.2%. Sample: naive CD4+ T cells sorted from blood. The receptor set was obtained from a man aged 25-45 years in good health. The CDR3 runs from the conserved cysteine through the conserved F or W. D genes are given only for firm matches. Clone size, where shown, is once, few, many, or a class for clones that have expanded.

size	V	D	J	CDR3	DNA
-	TRBV15	-	TRBJ1-4	CATSSGRRSRGEKLFF	TGTGCCACCAGCAGCGGACGGCGCTCTCGGGGAGAAAAACTGTTTTTT
-	TRBV7-3	-	TRBJ2-5	CASSPGLQETQYF	TGTGCCAGCTCCCCGGGGCTGCAAGAGACCCAGTACTTC
-	TRBV15	-	TRBJ1-4	CATSSRRNEKLFF	TGTGCCACCAGCAGCAGACGAAATGAAAAACTGTTTTTT
-	TRBV10-2	-	TRBJ2-7	CASNRLLGYEQYF	TGCGCCAGCAATCGGCTACTAGGCTACGAGCAGTACTTC
few	TRBV11-2	-	TRBJ1-2	CASSLDLAGKGGYTF	TGTGCCAGCAGCTTAGATCTAGCAGGGAAGGGTGGCTACACCTTC
-	TRBV4-2	-	TRBJ1-2	CASKVHAGTYGYTF	TGTGCCAGCAAAGTACACGCCGGGACCTATGGCTACACCTTC
few	TRBV7-9	-	TRBJ2-2	CASRNTGELFF	TGTGCCAGCAGAAACACCGGGGAGCTGTTTTTT
-	TRBV7-8	TRBD2	TRBJ2-1	CATGAGGLFSYNEQFF	TGTGCCACAGGGGCGGGGGGTCTCTTCTCCTACAATGAGCAGTTCTTC
-	TRBV6-4	-	TRBJ2-2	CASSLLEGAGELFF	TGTGCCAGCAGCCTACTAGAGGGGGCCGGGGAGCTGTTTTTT
-	TRBV5-1	-	TRBJ1-4	CASSLGRATDEKLFF	TGCGCCAGCAGCTTGGGCAGGGCGACGGATGAAAAACTGTTTTTT
-	TRBV18	-	TRBJ1-1	CASSPKSGDTEAFF	TGTGCCAGCTCACCGAAGTCGGGGGACACTGAAGCTTTCTTT
-	TRBV11-2	-	TRBJ1-1	CASSPSAAMNTEAFF	TGTGCCAGCAGCCCCTCCGCGGCAATGAACACTGAAGCTTTCTTT
-	TRBV14	TRBD1	TRBJ2-2	CASSRVWGTATGELFF	TGTGCCAGCAGCCGCGTTTGGGGGACAGCCACCGGGGAGCTGTTTTTT
-	TRBV18	-	TRBJ2-5	CASSPFGTHQETQYF	TGTGCCAGCTCACCGTTTGGGACCCACCAAGAGACCCAGTACTTC
-	TRBV28	TRBD1	TRBJ2-3	CASSGRTGGTDTQYF	TGTGCCAGCAGTGGCCGGACAGGGGGCACAGATACGCAGTATTTT
-	TRBV7-8	TRBD2	TRBJ2-7	CASSRSGREGYEQYF	TGTGCCAGCAGTCGCTCGGGCAGGGAGGGTTACGAGCAGTACTTC
once	TRBV11-2	TRBD1	TRBJ2-1	CASSSMGQGDGEQFF	TGTGCCAGCAGCTCGATGGGACAGGGGGACGGTGAGCAGTTCTTC
-	TRBV10-3	TRBD2	TRBJ2-3	CAISEPLAGGWDSTDTQYF	TGTGCCATCAGTGAGCCACTAGCGGGAGGGTGGGATAGCACAGATACGCAGTATTTT
-	TRBV27	TRBD1	TRBJ2-5	CASSPPGQGLFRQETQYF	TGTGCCAGCAGTCCCCCGGGACAGGGACTATTCCGACAAGAGACCCAGTACTTC
-	TRBV5-1	TRBD1	TRBJ1-2	CASRESTGVGYGYTF	TGCGCCAGTAGAGAATCGACAGGGGTTGGGTATGGCTACACCTTC
-	TRBV28	-	TRBJ2-3	CASTQGGDIPFTDTQYF	TGTGCCAGCACCCAGGGGGGGGATATACCCTTCACAGATACGCAGTATTTT
-	TRBV2	-	TRBJ1-1	CASTPGLKAFF	TGTGCCAGCACCCCGGGTTTGAAGGCTTTCTTT
-	TRBV7-2	-	TRBJ1-5	CASSPGAASNQPQHF	TGTGCCAGCAGCCCAGGGGCGGCGTCCAATCAGCCCCAGCATTTT
-	TRBV7-2	-	TRBJ2-5	CASSLDSLDQYF	TGTGCCAGCAGCTTAGATTCGCTGGACCAGTACTTC
-	TRBV10-3	-	TRBJ2-1	CATQGSGDNEQFF	TGTGCCACACAAGGGTCGGGAGACAATGAGCAGTTCTTC
once	TRBV7-2	-	TRBJ2-7	CASSSYYEQYF	TGTGCCAGCAGCTCCTATTACGAGCAGTACTTC
-	TRBV11-3	-	TRBJ2-1	CASSLLGNEQFF	TGTGCCAGCAGCCTACTAGGGAATGAGCAGTTCTTC
-	TRBV6-1	-	TRBJ2-1	CASVRVGNEQFF	TGTGCCAGCGTTAGGGTAGGGAATGAGCAGTTCTTC
-	TRBV7-2	-	TRBJ2-3	CASSLKGRAQTGDTQYF	TGTGCCAGCAGCTTAAAAGGGCGGGCCCAAACCGGAGATACGCAGTATTTT